This TCR beta chain originates from a study of CD8+ T cells in alopecia areata. Study as a whole: Treated patients took oral tofacitinib at 5 to 10 mg twice daily.

In this sample, this clone turned up once. The antigen is undetermined. Study results and limitations: Patients displayed less clarity in TCR sharing than mice, a finding possibly related to HLA.

Extracted RNA was reverse transcribed, and the resulting cDNA served as sequencing template. Produced via immunoSEQ multiplex PCR; TCRdb's table is partial and in-frame only. Of 110,000 or so clones in the sample, under 40% were seen once. Germline V gene sequence: CDR1 SGHDT, CDR2 YYEEEE. V gave up 2 bases and J gave up 6 bases, with 15 bases separating them. This CDR3 is 15 amino acids long. The TCR comes from a human donor with alopecia areata. The rearrangement uses TRBV5-6 and TRBJ2-1, with D possibly being TRBD2 (7 bases). Source material: CD4+ T cells sorted from blood. The CDR3 DNA reads TGTGCCAGCAGCTTTTCGGGGGGCTCTCGCAATGAGCAGTTCTTC. This encodes CASSFSGGSRNEQFF.